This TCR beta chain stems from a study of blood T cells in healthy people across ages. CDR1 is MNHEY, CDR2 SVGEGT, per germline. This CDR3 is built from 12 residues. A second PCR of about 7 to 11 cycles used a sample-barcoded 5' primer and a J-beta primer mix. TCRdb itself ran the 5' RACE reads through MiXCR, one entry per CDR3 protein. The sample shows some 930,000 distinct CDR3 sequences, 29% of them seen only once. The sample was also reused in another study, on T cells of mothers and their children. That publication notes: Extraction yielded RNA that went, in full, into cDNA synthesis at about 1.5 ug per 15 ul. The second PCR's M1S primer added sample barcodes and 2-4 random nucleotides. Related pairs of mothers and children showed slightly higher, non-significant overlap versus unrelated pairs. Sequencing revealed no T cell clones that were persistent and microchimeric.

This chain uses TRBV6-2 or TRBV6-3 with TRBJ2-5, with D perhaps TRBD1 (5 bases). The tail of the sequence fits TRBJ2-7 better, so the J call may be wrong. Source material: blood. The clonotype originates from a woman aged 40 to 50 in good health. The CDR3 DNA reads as TGTGCCAGCAGTTACTTCAGGGACGAGCAGTACTTC. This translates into CASSYFRDEQYF.